The source of this T cell receptor (beta chain) is a study of blood T cell repertoires in COVID-19. Study context: Specimens from acute and convalescent COVID-19 originated in the United States, Italy and Spain. T cells, B-cell-depleted T cells, or PBMCs provided the cDNA or gDNA that served as material.

As handled by the study authors: Estimation of nucleated cell counts relied on the amplification of reference gene primers. The table came from immunoSEQ multiplex PCR; TCRdb's copy has only in-frame clones and leaves some out. V and J calls and clone size are as listed in that table; D and trimming were resolved from the DNA. The sample shows about 180,000 clones, 80% to 85% of them seen only once. Followed longitudinally, the Seattle patients had been enrolled during active infection. The trim removed 2 bases at V and 1 base at J, leaving 8 bases unmatched. Germline CDR1 is MDHEN and CDR2 is SYDVKM. The CDR3 contains 16 residues.

The chain employs TRBV28 and TRBJ2-7; 7 bases are a match to TRBD1. Sequencing was performed on peripheral blood. This TCR derives from a woman in her forties with COVID-19, enrolled during active disease. The CDR3 DNA sequence: TGTGCCAGCAGTTTAGGGGTGACAGGGATTTCCTACGAGCAGTACTTC. Translating it yields CASSLGVTGISYEQYF.